These T cell receptor beta chains were read from a single sample in a study of blood T cell repertoires in COVID-19. Data came from immunoSEQ multiplex PCR; TCRdb stores just in-frame clones and leaves some out. The table records 100,000 to 150,000 clones, roughly four fifths of them present only once. What was sequenced was peripheral blood. These receptors were obtained from a man in his fifties or sixties with acute or convalescent COVID-19. Both conserved end residues are part of each CDR3. D genes are given only for firm matches. Clone size, where shown, is once, few, many, or a class for clones that have expanded.

TRBV14	NA	TRBJ2-3	few	CASSQSGDTQYF	TGTGCCAGCAGCCAATCGGGAGATACGCAGTATTTT
TRBV6-1	NA	TRBJ1-5	NA	CASSDGDQPQHF	TGTGCCAGCAGTGACGGAGATCAGCCCCAGCATTTT
TRBV29-1	NA	TRBJ1-1	NA	CSARTDYMNTEAFF	TGCAGCGCACGGACAGACTATATGAACACTGAAGCTTTCTTT
TRBV4-1	NA	TRBJ2-5	NA	CASSQDVTARGTQYF	TGCGCCAGCAGCCAAGACGTGACAGCCAGGGGGACCCAGTACTTC
TRBV3-1/TRBV3-2	TRBD1	TRBJ2-7	once	CASSLSRDSTYEQYF	TGTGCCAGCAGCCTCAGCCGGGACAGCACCTACGAGCAGTACTTC
TRBV2	NA	TRBJ2-7	NA	CASSDLTGLHEQYF	TGTGCCAGCAGTGATTTGACAGGTCTCCACGAGCAGTACTTC
TRBV2	TRBD2	TRBJ2-3	NA	CATKRDFLSTDTQYF	TGTGCCACCAAGCGGGACTTCCTTAGCACAGATACGCAGTATTTT
TRBV11-3	TRBD2	TRBJ2-7	NA	CASRAGDGYEQYF	TGTGCCAGCAGGGCGGGGGACGGCTACGAGCAGTACTTC
TRBV28	NA	TRBJ1-3	NA	CASSLPTDSGNTIYF	TGTGCCAGCAGTCTCCCAACAGACTCTGGAAACACCATATATTTT
TRBV7-9	NA	TRBJ1-1	NA	CASSSQGDTEAFF	TGTGCCAGCAGCTCACAGGGTGACACTGAAGCTTTCTTT
TRBV2	NA	TRBJ1-2	NA	CASSSVYGYTF	TGTGCCAGCTCGTCCGTCTATGGCTACACCTTC
TRBV6-6	TRBD1	TRBJ1-3	NA	CASSYPGTVGNTIYF	TGTGCCAGCAGTTACCCTGGGACAGTAGGAAACACCATATATTTT
TRBV12-3/TRBV12-4	TRBD1	TRBJ1-2	NA	CASTIDRERTYTF	TGTGCCAGCACTATAGACAGGGAACGGACCTACACCTTC
TRBV15	NA	TRBJ2-7	NA	CATSSDQGLGLYYEQYF	TGTGCCACCAGCAGTGATCAGGGCTTGGGGCTGTACTACGAGCAGTACTTC
TRBV6-5	NA	TRBJ2-2	NA	CASSSLAPGELFF	TGTGCCAGCAGTTCCCTAGCCCCCGGGGAGCTGTTTTTT
TRBV13	TRBD1	TRBJ2-5	NA	CASSPRDSQETQYF	TGTGCCAGCAGCCCCCGGGACAGCCAAGAGACCCAGTACTTC
TRBV7-9	TRBD1	TRBJ1-4	NA	CASSQQGARGEKLFF	TGTGCCAGCAGTCAACAGGGGGCGCGCGGCGAAAAACTGTTTTTT
TRBV7-8	TRBD2	TRBJ2-1	NA	CASSKTSGGGNEQFF	TGTGCCAGCAGCAAAACTAGCGGGGGCGGAAATGAGCAGTTCTTC
TRBV2	NA	TRBJ1-2	NA	CASSAIRGYGYTF	TGTGCCAGCAGTGCCATTAGGGGCTATGGCTACACCTTC
TRBV4-1	NA	TRBJ1-1	NA	CASSQDVRAEAFF	TGCGCCAGCAGCCAAGATGTAAGAGCTGAAGCTTTCTTT
TRBV6-4	TRBD1	TRBJ1-1	NA	CAGHRGQNLLNTEAFF	TGTGCCGGACACAGGGGACAAAACTTGCTGAACACTGAAGCTTTCTTT
TRBV7-8	NA	TRBJ2-5	NA	CASSFFWRDGQETQYF	TGTGCCAGCAGCTTTTTCTGGCGGGACGGGCAAGAGACCCAGTACTTC
TRBV10-1	NA	TRBJ1-1	NA	CASSETAGFGTEAFF	TGCGCCAGCAGTGAGACGGCAGGGTTTGGCACTGAAGCTTTCTTT
TRBV12-3/TRBV12-4	NA	TRBJ1-1	once	CASRTSESEAFF	TGTGCCAGCAGGACTTCTGAGAGCGAAGCTTTCTTT
TRBV15	TRBD2	TRBJ2-1	NA	CATMPTTSGISEQFF	TGTGCCACTATGCCTACGACTAGCGGGATTAGTGAGCAGTTCTTC
TRBV28	TRBD2	TRBJ2-2	NA	CASSFLAGAVGELFF	TGTGCCAGCAGCTTCTTAGCGGGAGCGGTCGGGGAGCTGTTTTTT
TRBV20-1	NA	TRBJ1-6	NA	CSASRGNSPLHF	TGCAGTGCTAGTAGGGGGAATTCACCCCTCCACTTT
TRBV28	TRBD1	TRBJ1-1	NA	CASISTGAHAFF	TGTGCCAGCATCTCGACAGGGGCCCACGCTTTCTTT
TRBV27	NA	TRBJ2-7	NA	CASSLNPAYEQYF	TGTGCCAGCAGTCTTAATCCAGCCTACGAGCAGTACTTC
TRBV7-2	TRBD1	TRBJ2-7	NA	CASSLAGFGTGSSYEQYF	TGTGCCAGCAGCTTAGCCGGCTTCGGGACAGGGAGCTCCTACGAGCAGTACTTC
TRBV4-1	TRBD1	TRBJ2-7	few	CASSQGGTARSYEQYF	TGCGCCAGCAGCCAAGGAGGGACAGCAAGGTCCTACGAGCAGTACTTC
TRBV19	TRBD1	TRBJ1-6	NA	CASSGTASSSPLHF	TGTGCCAGTAGTGGGACAGCCAGCAGCTCACCCCTCCACTTT
TRBV13	TRBD1	TRBJ1-6	NA	CASSFNTGDYSPLHF	TGTGCCAGCAGCTTCAACACAGGGGATTATTCACCCCTCCACTTT
TRBV6-4	TRBD2	TRBJ2-1	NA	CASSGSVAGNEQFF	TGTGCCAGCAGTGGGTCGGTAGCGGGCAATGAGCAGTTCTTC
TRBV10-3	TRBD1	TRBJ2-5	NA	CAISESPWTGGTETQYF	TGTGCCATCAGTGAGTCCCCGTGGACAGGGGGCACGGAGACCCAGTACTTC
TRBV7-9	NA	TRBJ1-1	NA	CASSLVGQGNAFF	TGTGCCAGCAGCTTAGTTGGTCAGGGGAATGCTTTCTTT
TRBV5-8	TRBD1	TRBJ1-2	NA	CASSLGTGDGYTF	TGTGCCAGCAGCCTAGGGACAGGGGATGGCTACACCTTC
TRBV2	NA	TRBJ2-3	NA	CASSISADTQYF	TGTGCCAGCTCAATAAGCGCAGATACGCAGTATTTT
TRBV6-6	NA	TRBJ1-4	NA	CASRRRQVFGTNEKLFF	TGTGCCAGCAGACGACGACAGGTATTTGGAACTAATGAAAAACTGTTTTTT
TRBV6-2/TRBV6-3	TRBD1	TRBJ1-4	once	CASSWPGTDDEKLFF	TGTGCCAGCAGTTGGCCTGGGACAGACGATGAAAAACTGTTTTTT
TRBV7-2	NA	TRBJ2-2	NA	CASSTLGAGELFF	TGTGCCAGCAGCACCCTAGGAGCCGGGGAGCTGTTTTTT
TRBV12-5	NA	TRBJ2-7	few	CASGKLEAEQYF	TGTGCTAGTGGCAAACTAGAAGCCGAGCAGTACTTC
TRBV19	TRBD1	TRBJ1-4	few	CASSGTGVGEKLFF	TGTGCCAGTAGTGGGACAGGGGTAGGAGAAAAACTGTTTTTT
TRBV7-2	TRBD1	TRBJ2-7	NA	CASRSQGTYEQYF	TGTGCCAGCAGGTCACAGGGGACCTACGAGCAGTACTTC
TRBV7-3	TRBD1	TRBJ1-1	NA	CASSLKDRGQDTEAFF	TGTGCCAGCAGCTTAAAGGACAGGGGGCAGGACACTGAAGCTTTCTTT
TRBV19	NA	TRBJ2-2	NA	CASSIRPGLSNTGELFF	TGTGCCAGTAGTATCCGTCCGGGACTTTCGAACACCGGGGAGCTGTTTTTT
TRBV24-1	TRBD2	TRBJ2-1	NA	CATSDPASGSEDSEQFF	TGTGCCACCAGTGATCCAGCTAGCGGGAGCGAGGATTCTGAGCAGTTCTTC
TRBV24-1	TRBD2	TRBJ2-5	NA	CATSDRGLGKETQYF	TGTGCCACCAGTGATAGGGGACTAGGAAAAGAGACCCAGTACTTC
TRBV27	TRBD1	TRBJ2-3	NA	CASSLTGGGTDTQYF	TGTGCCAGCAGTTTGACAGGGGGCGGGACAGATACGCAGTATTTT
TRBV12-3/TRBV12-4	NA	TRBJ2-5	NA	CASSGLMKTQYF	TGTGCCAGCAGTGGACTAATGAAGACCCAGTACTTC
TRBV5-1	NA	TRBJ2-7	NA	CASSLGVNEGHEQYF	TGCGCCAGCAGCTTGGGGGTTAATGAGGGTCACGAGCAGTACTTC
TRBV5-1	NA	TRBJ1-4	NA	CASSPSEAKKLFF	TGCGCCAGCAGCCCATCAGAAGCGAAAAAACTGTTTTTT